A selection of T cell receptor beta chains follows, all from one sample in a study of T cell responses to AZD1222 COVID-19 vaccine. The repertoire was sequenced with immunoSEQ multiplex PCR; TCRdb's copy has only in-frame clones and lacks some. The sample contains more than 90,000 clones, approximately 84% of which appear only once. The source material was peripheral blood, sampled 28 days after the second AZD1222 dose. The source of these receptors is an adult who received the AZD1222 COVID-19 vaccine. Each CDR3 is given with its conserved first and last residue. Fields, in order: J gene, clone size, D gene, V gene, CDR3 DNA, CDR3 protein. The D gene is left open where the match is weak. Part of the rows lack a size; the others show once, few, many or a class for expanded clones.

J: TRBJ1-2; size: NA; D: NA; V: TRBV12-3/TRBV12-4; DNA: TGTGCCAGCAGTTCGACAGAAAACTATGGCTACACCTTC; CDR3: CASSSTENYGYTF
J: TRBJ2-3; size: NA; D: NA; V: TRBV12-5; DNA: TGTGCTAGTGTCAGCTGGGCCCCTCAGCGCACAGATACGCAGTATTTT; CDR3: CASVSWAPQRTDTQYF
J: TRBJ1-4; size: NA; D: NA; V: TRBV28; DNA: TGTGCCAGCAGTTTAAGGCAGGGAAATGAAAAACTGTTTTTT; CDR3: CASSLRQGNEKLFF
J: TRBJ2-7; size: NA; D: NA; V: TRBV13; DNA: TGTGCCAGCAGCCTAGGCTTCACCTACGAGCAGTACTTC; CDR3: CASSLGFTYEQYF
J: TRBJ2-3; size: once; D: TRBD1; V: TRBV18; DNA: TGTGCCAGCTCGCCGGGACAGGGGTTTTCTGATACGCAGTATTTT; CDR3: CASSPGQGFSDTQYF
J: TRBJ2-6; size: NA; D: NA; V: TRBV6-6; DNA: TGTGCCAGCAGACCCGGTGGTGTAGGGGCCAACGTCCTGACTTTC; CDR3: CASRPGGVGANVLTF
J: TRBJ1-1; size: NA; D: NA; V: TRBV12-5; DNA: TGTGCTAGCTCGCTGGCACCTCCTAGGAACACTGAAGCTTTCTTT; CDR3: CASSLAPPRNTEAFF
J: TRBJ1-1; size: NA; D: NA; V: TRBV20-1; DNA: TGCAGTGCTAGAGGTTACACTGAAGCTTTCTTT; CDR3: CSARGYTEAFF
J: TRBJ1-6; size: NA; D: TRBD1; V: TRBV11-2; DNA: TGTGCCAGCAGCTTTAGAGGCCCCCCTCGACAGGGCAATAATTCACCCCTCCACTTT; CDR3: CASSFRGPPRQGNNSPLHF
J: TRBJ2-5; size: NA; D: NA; V: TRBV6-6; DNA: TGTGCCAGCAGTTACTTGAAGGCCCAAGAGACCCAGTACTTC; CDR3: CASSYLKAQETQYF
J: TRBJ1-5; size: few; D: NA; V: TRBV7-2; DNA: TGTGCCAGCAGCTTAGTGGCAGGGGATAGCAATCAGCCCCAGCATTTT; CDR3: CASSLVAGDSNQPQHF
J: TRBJ2-1; size: NA; D: TRBD2; V: TRBV27; DNA: TGTGCCAGCCAAAGGGTAGCGGGAGGGTTCGAGCAGTTCTTC; CDR3: CASQRVAGGFEQFF
J: TRBJ1-4; size: NA; D: NA; V: TRBV5-1; DNA: TGCGCCAGCAGCACAGGGACGGCTCGCTCTGAAAAACTGTTTTTT; CDR3: CASSTGTARSEKLFF
J: TRBJ1-2; size: once; D: NA; V: TRBV12-3/TRBV12-4; DNA: TGTGCCAGCAGTGTCGGGGGCTATGGCTACACCTTC; CDR3: CASSVGGYGYTF
J: TRBJ1-3; size: NA; D: TRBD1; V: TRBV3-1/TRBV3-2; DNA: TGTGCCAGCGAATGGGGGACAGCTGGAAACACCATATATTTT; CDR3: CASEWGTAGNTIYF
J: TRBJ1-1; size: NA; D: NA; V: TRBV12-3/TRBV12-4; DNA: TGTGCCAGCAGTTTATGGAACACTGAAGCTTTCTTT; CDR3: CASSLWNTEAFF
J: TRBJ1-1; size: NA; D: NA; V: TRBV29-1; DNA: TGCAGCGTTGCGAGGGCAGGGCGGATGATGAACACTGAAGCTTTCTTT; CDR3: CSVARAGRMMNTEAFF
J: TRBJ2-3; size: NA; D: NA; V: TRBV19; DNA: TGTGCCAGTAGCCTCGGCATGGATACGCAGTATTTT; CDR3: CASSLGMDTQYF
J: TRBJ1-2; size: NA; D: NA; V: TRBV7-8; DNA: TGTGCCAGCAGCTTCGAGGGCACCTATGGCTACACCTTC; CDR3: CASSFEGTYGYTF
J: TRBJ2-2; size: NA; D: TRBD2; V: TRBV19; DNA: TGTGCCAGTAGAATAGCGGGGGGGACCGGGGAGCTGTTTTTT; CDR3: CASRIAGGTGELFF
J: TRBJ2-5; size: NA; D: NA; V: TRBV7-2; DNA: TGTGCCAGCAGCTTATTTGTGGGGGGCCAAGAGACCCAGTACTTC; CDR3: CASSLFVGGQETQYF
J: TRBJ2-7; size: once; D: TRBD1; V: TRBV15; DNA: TGTGCCACCAGCAGAGAAGTGGGACAGTCCTACGAGCAGTACTTC; CDR3: CATSREVGQSYEQYF
J: TRBJ1-6; size: once; D: NA; V: TRBV15; DNA: TGTGCCACCAGCAAGGAGGACACCTATAATTCACCCCTCCACTTT; CDR3: CATSKEDTYNSPLHF
J: TRBJ1-1; size: NA; D: NA; V: TRBV10-3; DNA: TGTGCCATCAGTAACCGTGGTGGCAGGGGGAACACTGAAGCTTTCTTT; CDR3: CAISNRGGRGNTEAFF
J: TRBJ1-5; size: NA; D: NA; V: TRBV28; DNA: TGTGCCAGCAGCTTGAGATCTCAGCCCCAGCATTTT; CDR3: CASSLRSQPQHF
J: TRBJ2-3; size: NA; D: NA; V: TRBV7-2; DNA: TGTGCCAGCAGCTTAGCGCCGGCTAGTATAAGTACAGATACGCAGTATTTT; CDR3: CASSLAPASISTDTQYF
J: TRBJ1-1; size: NA; D: TRBD1; V: TRBV30; DNA: TGTGCCTGGAGGGGACAGGGGGCGACTGAAGCTTTCTTT; CDR3: CAWRGQGATEAFF
J: TRBJ2-2; size: NA; D: TRBD1; V: TRBV14; DNA: TGTGCCAGCAGCCTCGTCAGGCCGGGACAGGGGATTCGAGGGGGCTCCACCGGGGAGCTGTTTTTT; CDR3: CASSLVRPGQGIRGGSTGELFF
J: TRBJ2-7; size: NA; D: TRBD1; V: TRBV5-1; DNA: TGCGCCAGCAGCTCCGTGACGCGTGGGACAGGGGGCTACGAGCAGTACTTC; CDR3: CASSSVTRGTGGYEQYF
J: TRBJ1-4; size: NA; D: TRBD1; V: TRBV28; DNA: TGTGCCAGCAGCCCTAGGGACAGGAAACTGTTTTTT; CDR3: CASSPRDRKLFF
J: TRBJ1-1; size: NA; D: NA; V: TRBV7-3; DNA: TGTGCCAGCAGAAGGACAGAGAACACTGAAGCTTTCTTT; CDR3: CASRRTENTEAFF
J: TRBJ2-1; size: NA; D: TRBD2; V: TRBV6-5; DNA: TGTGCCAGCAGGGCTACTAGCGTTAACGAGCAGTTCTTC; CDR3: CASRATSVNEQFF
J: TRBJ1-1; size: NA; D: NA; V: TRBV5-1; DNA: TGCGCCAGCAGCTTTAACGTTGGGAACACTGAAGCTTTCTTT; CDR3: CASSFNVGNTEAFF
J: TRBJ2-7; size: NA; D: NA; V: TRBV3-1/TRBV3-2; DNA: TGTGCCAGCAGCCTACAGGACAGCAGCTCCTACGAGCAGTACTTC; CDR3: CASSLQDSSSYEQYF
J: TRBJ1-2; size: NA; D: TRBD1; V: TRBV28; DNA: TGTGCCAGCAGTCATGGTGGACAGGGGAGGTATGGCTACACCTTC; CDR3: CASSHGGQGRYGYTF
J: TRBJ1-1; size: NA; D: NA; V: TRBV5-6; DNA: TGTGCCAGCAGCTTACAGAACACTGAAGCTTTCTTT; CDR3: CASSLQNTEAFF
J: TRBJ1-3; size: once; D: NA; V: TRBV5-1; DNA: TGCGCCAGCAGCCCGGACGGAATTTACTCTGGAAACACCATATATTTT; CDR3: CASSPDGIYSGNTIYF
J: TRBJ1-2; size: NA; D: TRBD1; V: TRBV5-3; DNA: TGTGCCAGAAGCGTTGTGTCCCGAGAGAGTCGGGACAGGGATCACTATGGCTACACCTTC; CDR3: CARSVVSRESRDRDHYGYTF
J: TRBJ2-7; size: NA; D: TRBD1; V: TRBV7-2; DNA: TGTGCCAGCAGCTTTGCTCAGGGGGCCTACGAGCAGTACTTC; CDR3: CASSFAQGAYEQYF
J: TRBJ1-1; size: NA; D: NA; V: TRBV10-3; DNA: TGTGCCATCATTGGACAGCCGAACACTGAAGCTTTCTTT; CDR3: CAIIGQPNTEAFF
J: TRBJ1-2; size: NA; D: NA; V: TRBV5-4; DNA: TGTGCCAGCAGCTTGGACAAGTATGGCTACACCTTC; CDR3: CASSLDKYGYTF
J: TRBJ2-2; size: NA; D: TRBD2; V: TRBV6-5; DNA: TGTGCCAGCAGTTACTCGGGGCTAGCGGGAAACGGGGAGCTGTTTTTT; CDR3: CASSYSGLAGNGELFF
J: TRBJ2-5; size: NA; D: TRBD2; V: TRBV6-5; DNA: TGTGCCAGCCGGGGGGGCGGCCAAGAGACCCAGTACTTC; CDR3: CASRGGGQETQYF
J: TRBJ2-3; size: NA; D: NA; V: TRBV9; DNA: TGTGCCAGCAGCCCCTCGCTAGAGCTTTTAGATACGCAGTATTTT; CDR3: CASSPSLELLDTQYF
J: TRBJ1-2; size: once; D: NA; V: TRBV12-3/TRBV12-4; DNA: TGTGCCAGCAGTTTGGCAGGCGGCTACACCTTC; CDR3: CASSLAGGYTF